What follows are 6 T cell receptor beta chains derived from one specimen sequenced in a study of blood T cell repertoires in COVID-19. Here immunoSEQ multiplex PCR was the method, and the copy in TCRdb shows in-frame clones only, minus some. The sample consists of 210,000 or so clones, roughly 85% of them appearing once. The sequencing sample was made of peripheral blood. These receptors originate from a man aged 50 to 60 with COVID-19, enrolled during active disease.

This chain links TRBV19 with TRBJ1-3; 8 bases match TRBD1. The ends lost 5 bases at V and 0 bases at J; junction bases unmatched: 3. The CDR3 totals 15 residues. CDR1 is LNHDA, CDR2 SQIVND, per germline (reference sequence). The CDR3: CASSVTGGSGNTIYF. The CDR3 nucleotides read TGTGCCAGTAGTGTAACAGGGGGCTCTGGAAACACCATATATTTT. The complete variable domain, with remaining parts taken from reference TRBV19 and TRBJ1-3, reads DGGITQSPKYLFRKEGQNVTLSCEQNLNHDAMYWYRQDPGQGLRLIYYSQIVNDFQKGDIAEGYSVSREKKESFPLTVTSAQKNPTAFYLCASSVTGGSGNTIYFGEGSWLTVV.

The chain couples TRBV5-1 to TRBJ2-1; TRBD1 might be the D (7 bases). The CDR3 length is 14 residues. In germline, CDR1 is SGHRS, CDR2 YFSETQ. V was cut by 0 bases and J by 8 bases, with 12 bases left in between. CDR3 protein: CASSLDGGGDEQFF. The CDR3 DNA reads TGCGCCAGCAGCTTGGATGGAGGGGGCGATGAGCAGTTCTTC.

The rearrangement uses TRBV14 and TRBJ2-7; 9 nucleotides agree with TRBD1. The CDR3 is 14 residues long. Unmatched junction bases numbered 4, after V lost 5 bases and J lost 2 bases. The germline CDR1 and CDR2 sequences are SGHDN and FVKESK. CDR3 nucleotide sequence: TGTGCCAGCAGCTCATGGACAGGGGCCTACGAGCAGTACTTC. Translation: CASSSWTGAYEQYF.

The V gene is TRBV10-2, the J gene TRBJ1-5, with a possible D match to TRBD1 (5 bases). This CDR3 comprises 12 residues. Germline V gene data show CDR1 as WSHSY and CDR2 as SAAADI. V was cut by 1 base and J by 7 bases, with 5 bases left in between. CDR3 in amino acids: CASSEWGQPQHF. The CDR3 bases are TGCGCCAGCAGTGAGTGGGGCCAGCCCCAGCATTTT.

The J gene is TRBJ1-1, the V gene TRBV30; D possibly corresponds to TRBD1 (5 bases). CDR1 is GTSNPN, CDR2 SVGIG, per germline (reference sequence). There are 13 residues in the CDR3. Trimming took off 3 bases at V and 1 base at J, with 9 bases between the two ends. DNA of the CDR3: TGTGCCTGGAGCGCAGGGCCGAACACTGAAGCTTTCTTT. Encoded protein: CAWSAGPNTEAFF.

V is TRBV6-1 and J is TRBJ1-2, with TRBD1 matching over 10 bases. V lost 2 bases to trimming and J lost 10 bases; unmatched junction nucleotides: 7. The CDR3 length is 14 residues. The germline CDR1 and CDR2 sequences are MNHNS and SASEGT. As DNA, the CDR3 is TGTGCCAGCAGTGAATTTGGGACAGGGGTCGCCTACACCTTC. It codes for CASSEFGTGVAYTF.